These 28 T cell receptor beta chains were sequenced from one sample in a study of regulatory T cells in long-lasting Graves disease. As for time point: persistent/refractory GD, antithyroid drugs over 5 years with positive TRAb. RNA isolated from PBMCs was used to make the TCR library. According to the study, TCR beta libraries were built with iRepertoire HTBI primers and CDR3-region Arm-PCR. TCRdb re-called the multiplex PCR reads through MiXCR, storing one row per CDR3 protein. Of hundreds of thousands of distinct CDR3 sequences listed, 25% to 35% were seen once; the top ten hold 42%. The sample in question was peripheral blood mononuclear cells (PBMCs), obtained when the disease was refractory, from a patient treated with antithyroid drugs. Every receptor here comes from a female donor with Graves disease.

In its sample, this clonotype was seen a few times. The chain uses TRBV29-1 and TRBJ1-5; tentative D call: TRBD1 (5 bases). Trimming took off 5 bases at V and 4 bases at J, with 18 bases between the two ends. Germline V gene lookup returns CDR1 SQVTM and CDR2 ANQGSEA. CDR3 length: 15 residues. The CDR3, as DNA: TGCAGCGTTCTTTTCCCGGGAGGGGATAATCAGCCCCAGCATTTT. Translation: CSVLFPGGDNQPQHF.

The chain joins TRBV6-2 or TRBV6-3 to TRBJ1-5; TRBD1 might be the D (5 bases). The germline CDR1 and CDR2 sequences are MNHEY and SVGEGT. Trimming cost V 2 bases and J 1 base, with 6 bases left between them. The length of the CDR3 is 14 residues. CDR3 protein: CASSYKGSNQPQHF. CDR3 DNA: TGTGCCAGCAGTTACAAGGGGAGCAATCAGCCCCAGCATTTT.

This clonotype appeared a few times. The V gene is TRBV29-1, the J gene TRBJ1-2; D uncertain. CDR1 is SQVTM and CDR2 is ANQGSEA in the germline V gene. The CDR3 sequence is 11 residues long. Trimming shortened V by 4 bases and J by 5 bases, and 8 bases separated the two germline ends. CDR3 nucleotides: TGCAGCGTTGTTTCCCCTTATGGCTACACCTTC. This gives the protein CSVVSPYGYTF. Looking up the rest from reference TRBV29-1 and TRBJ1-2 gives the full variable domain: SAVISQKPSRDICQRGTSLTIQCQVDSQVTMMFWYRQQPGQSLTLIATANQGSEATYESGFVIDKFPISRPNLTFSTLTVSNMSPEDSSIYLCSVVSPYGYTFGSGTRLTVV.

The chain employs TRBV9 and TRBJ1-2; 7 bases align to TRBD1. From germline, CDR1 is SGDLS and CDR2 YYNGEE. V trimming: 0 bases; J trimming: 4 bases; junction bases outside the gene matches: 6. CDR3 size: 15 residues. The CDR3 region has the DNA TGTGCCAGCAGCGTAGACACAGGGGCCACCTATGGCTACACCTTC. The encoded protein is CASSVDTGATYGYTF.

This clonotype was counted between two and nine times. The chain links TRBV28 to TRBJ2-5; TRBD2 might be the D (6 bases). V lost 2 bases to trimming and J lost 5 bases, with 12 bases between them. Germline CDR1 MDHEN, CDR2 SYDVKM. This CDR3 region has 14 residues. The DNA for the CDR3 is TGTGCCAGCAGTTTAGGGGGGATTGGTGAGACCCAGTACTTC. As protein: CASSLGGIGETQYF.

This clonotype has only a few counts. This rearrangement joins TRBV6-2 or TRBV6-3 to TRBJ2-2; 8 bases line up with TRBD2. From germline, CDR1 is MNHEY and CDR2 SVGEGT. The CDR3 is 16 amino acids. The trim removed 5 bases at V and 5 bases at J, leaving 10 bases unmatched. The CDR3 here is CASSAKAGVRTGELFF. CDR3 sequence (DNA): TGTGCCAGCAGTGCAAAAGCGGGAGTGAGAACCGGGGAGCTGTTTTTT.

This clonotype showed up many times. The rearrangement joins TRBV2 to TRBJ1-1, with D possibly being TRBD1 (6 bases). The V gene's germline CDR1 is SNHLY and CDR2 FYNNEI. The CDR3 totals 13 residues. Deletions cut 7 bases from V and 4 bases from J, with 13 bases between. CDR3 bases: TGTGCCAGCACCGCGGGGGCGAGCACTGAAGCTTTCTTT. Protein: CASTAGASTEAFF.

A few counts support this clonotype. The gene calls are TRBV10-3 and TRBJ1-2; unclear D gene. The ends were cut back, 3 bases at V and 4 bases at J, with 9 bases in the middle. The CDR3 covers 13 residues. Germline values: CDR1 ENHRY, CDR2 SYGVKD. The CDR3 is CAISDNAGYGYTF. CDR3 coding DNA: TGTGCCATCAGTGACAATGCGGGCTATGGCTACACCTTC.

This clonotype appeared a few times. The V gene is TRBV3-1, the J gene TRBJ1-5; TRBD1 agrees at 7 bases. CDR1 and CDR2 (germline): LGHDT, YNNKEL (reference sequence). The CDR3 length is 15 residues. With 8 bases clipped from V and 0 bases from J, the junction kept 7 bases outside the gene matches. CDR3 sequence (DNA): TGTGCCAGCTCACCTGACAGGGTTAGCAATCAGCCCCAGCATTTT. Its protein product is CASSPDRVSNQPQHF.

This clonotype has a handful of counts. This sequence joins TRBV28 and TRBJ2-7; 12 bases line up with TRBD2. J lost 1 base, V lost 3 bases, and 4 bases had no gene match. The CDR3 consists of 16 residues. Germline CDR1 and CDR2: MDHEN and SYDVKM. DNA for the CDR3: TGTGCCAGCAGTTTTCCTAGCGGGAGGGAATCCTACGAGCAGTACTTC. Protein: CASSFPSGRESYEQYF. Based on the CDR3 plus reference TRBV28 and TRBJ2-7, the full variable domain is DVKVTQSSRYLVKRTGEKVFLECVQDMDHENMFWYRQDPGLGLRLIYFSYDVKMKEKGDIPEGYSVSREKKERFSLILESASTNQTSMYLCASSFPSGRESYEQYFGPGTRLTVT.

In its sample, this clonotype was seen a few times. This chain joins TRBV6-1 and TRBJ2-7, with D maybe TRBD2 (6 bases). Between the trimmed V and J ends, which lost 7 bases and 6 bases, there was a span of 13 bases. The CDR3 spans 12 residues. Germline V gives CDR1 MNHNS, CDR2 SASEGT. The CDR3, as DNA: TGTGCCAGCATCTTCCAGGGAGGCGAGCAGTACTTC. It specifies CASIFQGGEQYF.

This clonotype was detected a few times. The CDR3 region is CASSEGRVYGYTF. DNA for the CDR3: TGTGCCAGCAGTGAAGGTCGGGTGTATGGCTACACCTTC. The V call is TRBV6-2 or TRBV6-3, the J call TRBJ1-2; D gene unclear. This CDR3 region has 13 residues. Germline CDR1 MNHEY, CDR2 SVGEGT. V lost 5 bases and J 5 bases, leaving 12 bases between the germline ends.

The chain uses TRBV2 and TRBJ2-5; D is unclear. Near its end, the DNA agrees better with TRBJ2-1, so the J call may be wrong. CDR3 length: 14 residues. CDR1 SNHLY and CDR2 FYNNEI come from the germline V gene. The CDR3 here is CASSQAVSYNEQFF. CDR3 DNA: TGTGCCAGCAGTCAGGCGGTCTCCTACAATGAGCAGTTCTTC.

This chain joins TRBV30 and TRBJ1-5; a possible D gene is TRBD1 (5 bases). The CDR3 runs to 15 residues. V was pared by 3 bases and J by 4 bases, with 16 bases between. Per germline, CDR1 GTSNPN and CDR2 SVGIG (reference sequence). For the CDR3, the DNA is TGTGCCTGGAGGAAAACAGGTGGGATAAATCAGCCCCAGCATTTT. It yields the protein CAWRKTGGINQPQHF.

The rearrangement joins TRBV29-1 to TRBJ1-1; 7 bases map to TRBD1. Germline values: CDR1 SQVTM, CDR2 ANQGSEA. CDR3 size: 12 residues. Losses at the gene ends were 8 bases for V and 6 bases for J; bases not matched to a gene: 9. The chain's CDR3 is CSPDKGAAEAFF. CDR3 bases: TGCAGCCCAGATAAGGGGGCCGCTGAAGCTTTCTTT.

This chain links TRBV20-1 with TRBJ1-6; maybe TRBD1 (5 bases). V lost 3 bases to trimming and J lost 7 bases, with 13 bases between them. This CDR3 is 14 amino acids long. Per the germline V gene, CDR1 is DFQATT and CDR2 is SNEGSKA (reference sequence). CDR3 amino acids: CSARRGAGNSPLHF. The CDR3 bases are TGCAGTGCTAGGAGAGGGGCTGGCAATTCACCCCTCCACTTT.

A few counts support this clonotype. This chain connects TRBV20-1 to TRBJ2-4; 9 nucleotides agree with TRBD1. V dropped 6 bases and J dropped 3; count of bases not matched to a gene: 12. The CDR3 is 16 amino acids. Germline V gene data show CDR1 as DFQATT and CDR2 as SNEGSKA (reference sequence). CDR3 coding DNA: TGCAGTGCGACCCATCCGGGACAGGGATTCAAAAACATTCAGTACTTC. This gives the protein CSATHPGQGFKNIQYF.

This clonotype came up a few times. The chain uses TRBV11-2 and TRBJ1-2; D possibly corresponds to TRBD1 (5 bases). CDR3 size: 17 residues. V was trimmed by 5 bases and J by 3 bases, leaving 22 bases between them. The germline V gene has CDR1 SGHAT and CDR2 FQNNGV. CDR3: CASSAGRLRGVDYGYTF. In DNA, the CDR3 is TGTGCCAGCAGCGCAGGTCGTTTGAGAGGGGTAGACTATGGCTACACCTTC.

This clonotype was counted a few times. One end of the junction fails to match germline, which may point to a read error. The rearrangement uses TRBV6-1 and TRBJ1-4; no definite D call. The CDR3 spans 14 residues. Germline loops: CDR1 MNHNS, CDR2 SASEGT. The CDR3 loop is CASRKQATNGKLFF. The CDR3 nucleotides are TGTGCCAGCAGGAAACAAGCAACTAATGGAAAACTGTTTTTT.

In this sample, this clonotype turned up a few times. V is TRBV29-1 and J is TRBJ2-4; TRBD2 might be the D (6 bases). V was shortened by 7 bases and J by 0 bases, with 16 bases between the two germline ends. The CDR3 contains 15 residues. The germline V gene encodes CDR1 SQVTM and CDR2 ANQGSEA. The CDR3 DNA reads TGCAGCGCCTCGGGGGAACCGCTAGCCAAAAACATTCAGTACTTC. This sequence encodes CSASGEPLAKNIQYF. Combining the CDR3 with reference TRBV29-1 and TRBJ2-4 gives the whole variable domain SAVISQKPSRDICQRGTSLTIQCQVDSQVTMMFWYRQQPGQSLTLIATANQGSEATYESGFVIDKFPISRPNLTFSTLTVSNMSPEDSSIYLCSASGEPLAKNIQYFGAGTRLSVL.

This clonotype was detected many times. This chain links TRBV12-3 or TRBV12-4 with TRBJ1-1, with D possibly being TRBD1 (5 bases). Trimming stripped 2 bases from V and 4 bases from J, with 11 bases between. The CDR3 extends over 14 amino acids. CDR3 residues: CASSLLTGGTEAFF. CDR3 in DNA: TGTGCCAGCAGTTTATTGACGGGGGGCACTGAAGCTTTCTTT.

The V gene is TRBV7-2, the J gene TRBJ2-7; 8 nucleotides line up with TRBD2. The CDR3 totals 15 residues. Germline V gene lookup returns CDR1 SGHTA and CDR2 FQGNSA. Trimming took 3 bases from V and 0 from J; bases not matched to a gene: 4. The CDR3 DNA reads TGTGCCAGCAGCTTTTTAGCGGGGAGCTCCTACGAGCAGTACTTC. Protein product: CASSFLAGSSYEQYF.

On this clonotype: A junction boundary mismatches the germline segment, possibly from a read error. The chain carries TRBV3-1 and TRBJ1-1; TRBD1 matches at 10 bases. The CDR3 is made up of 16 amino acids. Per the germline V gene, CDR1 is LGHDT and CDR2 is YNNKEL (reference sequence). In DNA form, the CDR3 reads TGTGCCAGCAGTCAAGCCACCGGGACAGGGGACACTGAAGCTTTCTTT. It encodes CASSQATGTGDTEAFF.

Turning to this clonotype: This may be a read error: a much more frequent sequence differs by one nucleotide. This chain joins TRBV7-2 and TRBJ2-7, with 9 bases that match TRBD2. V lost 5 bases, J lost 4 bases, and 12 bases stayed unmatched. Germline CDR1 and CDR2: SGHTA and FQGNSA. The CDR3 runs to 16 residues. As DNA, the CDR3 is TGTGCCAGCAGCCCTGGGGTTAGCGGGAGTATGTACGAGCAGTACTTC. The encoded protein is CASSPGVSGSMYEQYF.

This clonotype turned up a few times. The chain uses TRBV5-5 and TRBJ2-7; TRBD1 matches 7 bases. CDR3 length: 14 residues. After removal of 3 bases from V and 2 bases from J, the junction contained 5 bases not matched to a gene. Germline CDR1 reads SGHKS; CDR2 reads YYEKEE (reference sequence). The CDR3 is CASSSQGEPYEQYF. The DNA for the CDR3 is TGTGCCAGCAGCTCCCAGGGGGAGCCCTACGAGCAGTACTTC.

The genes are TRBV28 and TRBJ1-2; TRBD1 agrees at 7 bases. With V trimmed by 11 bases and J by 5 bases, 14 bases remained unmatched. Germline V gene lookup returns CDR1 MDHEN and CDR2 SYDVKM. The CDR3 has 14 residues. The CDR3 spells CAWRYRQGPYGYTF. The CDR3 DNA reads TGTGCCTGGAGGTACCGACAGGGCCCTTATGGCTACACCTTC.

This clonotype was found a few times. The chain couples TRBV28 to TRBJ2-2; D might be TRBD2 (5 bases). CDR1 MDHEN and CDR2 SYDVKM come from the germline V gene. V lost 5 bases to trimming and J lost 6 bases, with 10 bases between them. CDR3 size: 13 residues. The CDR3 coding sequence is TGTGCCAGCAGTGACCCGGGATCCGGGGAGCTGTTTTTT. This translates into CASSDPGSGELFF. The variable domain in full, with the rest retrieved from reference TRBV28 and TRBJ2-2, is DVKVTQSSRYLVKRTGEKVFLECVQDMDHENMFWYRQDPGLGLRLIYFSYDVKMKEKGDIPEGYSVSREKKERFSLILESASTNQTSMYLCASSDPGSGELFFGEGSRLTVL.

This clonotype was counted only a few times. The chain is built from TRBV11-2 and TRBJ1-4; 8 nucleotides line up with TRBD1. Losses at the gene ends were 2 bases for V and 7 bases for J; bases not matched to a gene: 6. CDR3 length: 15 residues. Germline CDR1 SGHAT, CDR2 FQNNGV. CDR3 sequence: CASSLIGQGGEKLFF. CDR3 nucleotide sequence: TGTGCCAGCAGCTTAATCGGACAGGGAGGTGAAAAACTGTTTTTT.